Following are 8 T cell receptor beta chains from one sample sequenced in a study of PD-L1 blockade in urothelial cancer. Measured with immunoSEQ multiplex PCR; TCRdb has only the in-frame clones, and not every one. The table has fewer than 75,000 clones, roughly 84% seen once. The specimen was PBMCs, collected around atezolizumab (anti-PD-L1) treatment. The receptor source for this set is a man aged 65 to 79 with urothelial cancer.

J is TRBJ1-5 and V is TRBV18, with D possibly being TRBD1 (5 bases). This CDR3 has 16 residues. Germline V gene data show CDR1 as KGHSH and CDR2 as LQKENI. V lost 3 bases to trimming and J lost 6 bases, with 18 bases between them. The CDR3 coding sequence is TGTGCCAGCTCACCGGAGGGGCCATGGGTAAGTCAGCCCCAGCATTTT. It encodes CASSPEGPWVSQPQHF.

The chain links TRBV5-1 to TRBJ2-1; 14 positions match TRBD2. In germline, CDR1 is SGHRS, CDR2 YFSETQ. The CDR3 covers 23 residues. The V segment lost 0 bases and the J segment 0 bases; nucleotides outside the gene matches: 17. For the CDR3, the DNA is TGCGCCAGCAGCTTGGCCGGGACTAGCGGGAGTCATGCAACCAGGAGCTCCTACAATGAGCAGTTCTTC. It specifies CASSLAGTSGSHATRSSYNEQFF.

The chain has TRBV4-2 and TRBJ2-3, with a weak D call TRBD2 (6 bases). The CDR3 is made up of 14 amino acids. The V gene's germline CDR1 is LGHNA and CDR2 YNFKEQ. V was cut by 8 bases and J by 0 bases, with 12 bases left in between. CDR3 loop: CASSLASSTDTQYF. The CDR3 coding sequence is TGTGCCAGCTCACTAGCATCTAGCACAGATACGCAGTATTTT.

The chain employs TRBV28 and TRBJ2-3; TRBD1 matches at 7 bases. CDR1 and CDR2 (germline): MDHEN, SYDVKM. CDR3 length: 15 residues. Unmatched junction bases numbered 8, after V lost 7 bases and J lost 1 base. The CDR3 loop is CASTRTGQGTDTQYF. The CDR3 region has the DNA TGTGCCAGCACCCGCACCGGACAGGGCACAGATACGCAGTATTTT.

This clone was seen a few times. The chain combines TRBV28 with TRBJ1-5; 12 bases line up with TRBD1. The CDR3 totals 15 residues. The V gene end was trimmed by 7 bases and the J gene end by 7 bases; junction bases not matched to a gene: 8. Per germline, CDR1 MDHEN and CDR2 SYDVKM. The DNA of the CDR3 is TGTGCCAGCAATAGGGGACAGGGGGCACAGCAGCCCCAGCATTTT. Translating gives CASNRGQGAQQPQHF.

The CDR3 sequence is CASSQDGAQGDTEAFF. As DNA, the CDR3 is TGCGCCAGCAGCCAAGATGGAGCACAGGGCGACACTGAAGCTTTCTTT. This sequence joins TRBV4-1 and TRBJ1-1; D perhaps matches TRBD1 (6 bases). V lost 0 bases and J 3 bases, leaving 14 bases between the germline ends. The germline V gene has CDR1 MGHRA and CDR2 YSYEKL. CDR3 length: 16 residues.

The genes are TRBV19 and TRBJ2-2; tentatively, D is TRBD2 (6 bases). The V end lost 6 bases, the J end lost 5 bases, and 13 bases lay between the germline ends. The CDR3 is 14 amino acids. Germline V CDR1 and CDR2: LNHDA, SQIVND (reference sequence). The CDR3 nucleotides are TGTGCCAGTAGAGCCCCGGGGAGGACCGGGGAGCTGTTTTTT. Residues: CASRAPGRTGELFF.

The J gene is TRBJ1-2, the V gene TRBV28, with 8 bases that match TRBD1. The J segment lost 6 bases and the V segment lost 7 bases, leaving 4 bases of the junction unmatched. Germline V lookup: CDR1 MDHEN, CDR2 SYDVKM. The CDR3 spans 12 residues. The chain's CDR3 is CASTGTGDGYTF. The CDR3 DNA follows: TGTGCCAGCACCGGGACAGGAGATGGCTACACCTTC.